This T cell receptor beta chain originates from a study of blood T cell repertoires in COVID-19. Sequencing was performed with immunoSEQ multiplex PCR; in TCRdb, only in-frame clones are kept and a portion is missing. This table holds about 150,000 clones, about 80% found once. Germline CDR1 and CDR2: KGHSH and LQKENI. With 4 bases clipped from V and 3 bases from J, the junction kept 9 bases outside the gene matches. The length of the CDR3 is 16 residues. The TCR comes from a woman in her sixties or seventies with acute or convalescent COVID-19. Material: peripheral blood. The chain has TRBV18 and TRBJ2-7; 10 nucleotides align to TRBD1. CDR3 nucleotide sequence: TGTGCCAGCTCACGAAGCACTCGGGACAGGGGCTACGAGCAGTACTTC. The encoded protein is CASSRSTRDRGYEQYF.